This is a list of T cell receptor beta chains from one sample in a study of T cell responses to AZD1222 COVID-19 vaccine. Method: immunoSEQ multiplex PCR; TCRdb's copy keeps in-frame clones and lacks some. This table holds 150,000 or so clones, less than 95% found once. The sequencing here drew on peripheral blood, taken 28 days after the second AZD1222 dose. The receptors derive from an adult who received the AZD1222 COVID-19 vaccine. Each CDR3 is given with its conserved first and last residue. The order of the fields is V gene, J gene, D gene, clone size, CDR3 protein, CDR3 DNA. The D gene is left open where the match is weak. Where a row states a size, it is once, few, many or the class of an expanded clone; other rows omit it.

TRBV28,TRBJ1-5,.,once,CASGDPAGQPQHF,TGTGCCAGCGGGGACCCAGCCGGTCAGCCCCAGCATTTT
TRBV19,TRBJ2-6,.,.,CASSIDEGRSSGANVLTF,TGTGCCAGTAGTATAGATGAGGGGCGGAGCTCTGGGGCCAACGTCCTGACTTTC
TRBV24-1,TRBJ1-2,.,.,CATSDRGYYGYTF,TGTGCCACCAGTGATCGGGGATACTATGGCTACACCTTC
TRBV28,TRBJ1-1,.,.,CASSLWGTGKTEAFF,TGTGCCAGCAGTTTATGGGGAACAGGGAAAACTGAAGCTTTCTTT
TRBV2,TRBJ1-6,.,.,CASRPTGGNSPLHF,TGTGCCAGCAGACCGACAGGTGGGAATTCACCCCTCCACTTT
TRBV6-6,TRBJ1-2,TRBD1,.,CASSYGTGMDGYTF,TGTGCCAGCAGTTACGGGACAGGGATGGATGGCTACACCTTC
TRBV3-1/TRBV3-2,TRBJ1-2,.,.,CASSQVVGWGGYTF,TGTGCCAGCAGCCAAGTAGTTGGTTGGGGTGGCTACACCTTC
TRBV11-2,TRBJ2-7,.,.,CASSFRGRGVIEQYF,TGTGCCAGCAGCTTCCGGGGCAGGGGAGTAATCGAGCAGTACTTC
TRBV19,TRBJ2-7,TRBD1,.,CASTGTGTSYEQYF,TGTGCCAGTACCGGGACAGGGACTTCCTACGAGCAGTACTTC
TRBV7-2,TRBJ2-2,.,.,CASSLGRIRNTGELFF,TGTGCCAGCAGCTTAGGCAGGATACGGAACACCGGGGAGCTGTTTTTT
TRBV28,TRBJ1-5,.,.,CASSPNRAGLYRSQPQHF,TGTGCCAGCAGTCCGAATCGCGCAGGGTTATATAGGAGTCAGCCCCAGCATTTT
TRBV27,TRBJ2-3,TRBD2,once,CASSRTLAGGGDTQYF,TGTGCCAGCAGCCGGACCCTAGCGGGAGGCGGAGATACGCAGTATTTT
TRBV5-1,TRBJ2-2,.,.,CASSLARTGRDTGELFF,TGCGCCAGCAGCTTGGCTCGGACAGGGAGGGACACCGGGGAGCTGTTTTTT
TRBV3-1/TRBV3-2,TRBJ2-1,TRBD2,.,CASSAAFTIPREGHDWYNEQFF,TGTGCCAGCAGCGCCGCGTTTACGATTCCGCGGGAGGGCCATGATTGGTACAATGAGCAGTTCTTC
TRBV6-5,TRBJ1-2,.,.,CASSYDSSTNGYTF,TGTGCCAGCAGTTACGACAGTTCCACAAATGGCTACACCTTC
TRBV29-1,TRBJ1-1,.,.,CSVRGLLREMNTEAFF,TGCAGCGTTCGGGGCCTCTTAAGAGAAATGAACACTGAAGCTTTCTTT
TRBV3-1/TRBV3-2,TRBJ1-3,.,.,CASSQDWGRNSGNTIYF,TGTGCCAGCAGCCAAGACTGGGGGCGCAACTCTGGAAACACCATATATTTT
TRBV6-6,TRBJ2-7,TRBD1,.,CASSYPTGTAEQYF,TGTGCCAGCAGTTACCCAACAGGGACAGCCGAGCAGTACTTC
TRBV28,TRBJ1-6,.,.,CASSLVSSPLHF,TGTGCCAGCAGTTTAGTCTCTTCACCCCTCCACTTT
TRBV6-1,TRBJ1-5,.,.,CASSELSPNQPQHF,TGTGCCAGCAGTGAATTGTCCCCTAATCAGCCCCAGCATTTT
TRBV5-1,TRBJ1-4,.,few,CASSLGTSLEKLFF,TGCGCCAGCAGCTTGGGAACGTCTCTCGAAAAACTGTTTTTT
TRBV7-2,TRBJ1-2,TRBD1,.,CASSSLTGANYGYTF,TGTGCCAGCAGCTCACTGACAGGGGCTAACTATGGCTACACCTTC
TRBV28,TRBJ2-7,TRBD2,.,CASSLGTSGSYEQYF,TGTGCCAGCAGCCTCGGGACTAGCGGGAGTTACGAGCAGTACTTC
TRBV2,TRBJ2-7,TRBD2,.,CASSGAGVSEQYF,TGTGCCAGCAGTGGGGCGGGAGTCTCCGAGCAGTACTTC
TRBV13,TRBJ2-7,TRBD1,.,CASSWTGGYEQYF,TGTGCCAGCAGCTGGACAGGGGGATACGAGCAGTACTTC
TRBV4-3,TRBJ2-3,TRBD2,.,CASSQDITSGSNTQYF,TGCGCCAGCAGCCAAGATATAACTAGCGGGAGTAATACGCAGTATTTT
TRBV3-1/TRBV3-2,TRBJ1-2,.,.,CASSQDAGRNGYTF,TGTGCCAGCAGCCAAGACGCAGGGAGGAATGGCTACACCTTC
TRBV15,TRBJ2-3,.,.,CATKDGASTDTQYF,TGTGCCACCAAAGACGGGGCTAGCACAGATACGCAGTATTTT
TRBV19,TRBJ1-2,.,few,CASTNPRSWEGYGYTF,TGTGCCAGCACTAACCCCCGATCCTGGGAGGGCTATGGCTACACCTTC
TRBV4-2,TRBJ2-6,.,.,CASSQTGASAGANVLTF,TGTGCCAGCAGCCAAACTGGTGCTTCCGCTGGGGCCAACGTCCTGACTTTC
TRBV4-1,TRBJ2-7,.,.,CASSQGTGNALRDFYEQYF,TGCGCCAGCAGCCAGGGTACGGGGAACGCCCTCCGCGACTTCTACGAGCAGTACTTC
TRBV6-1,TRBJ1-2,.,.,CASSEGPNYGYTF,TGTGCCAGCAGTGAGGGACCTAACTATGGCTACACCTTC
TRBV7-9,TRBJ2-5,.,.,CASSLAGTHGVTQYF,TGTGCCAGCAGCTTAGCGGGGACACACGGCGTGACCCAGTACTTC
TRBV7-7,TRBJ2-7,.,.,CASSFSTDLHYEQYF,TGTGCCAGCAGCTTTTCTACGGATCTTCACTACGAGCAGTACTTC
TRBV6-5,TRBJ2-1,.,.,CASSSSTSYNEQFF,TGTGCCAGCAGTTCTTCCACCTCCTACAATGAGCAGTTCTTC
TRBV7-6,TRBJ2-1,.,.,CASSYREGQFF,TGTGCCAGCAGCTACAGGGAAGGGCAGTTCTTC
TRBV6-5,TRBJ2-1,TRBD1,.,CASSRTGVHNEQFF,TGTGCCAGCAGTAGGACAGGGGTACACAATGAGCAGTTCTTC
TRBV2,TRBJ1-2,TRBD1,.,CASRAGQGARGYTF,TGTGCCAGCAGAGCAGGTCAGGGGGCGAGAGGCTACACCTTC
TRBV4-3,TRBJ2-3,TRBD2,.,CASSQTSGKADTQYF,TGCGCCAGCAGCCAAACTAGCGGGAAGGCAGATACGCAGTATTTT
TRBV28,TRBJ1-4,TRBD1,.,CASRTGGGLELFF,TGTGCCAGCCGCACAGGGGGCGGTTTAGAACTGTTTTTT
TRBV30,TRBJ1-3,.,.,CAWSRDGYSGNTIYF,TGTGCCTGGAGTCGCGACGGCTACTCTGGAAACACCATATATTTT
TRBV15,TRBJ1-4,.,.,CATSRDLSKEKLFF,TGTGCCACCAGCAGAGATTTAAGCAAGGAAAAACTGTTTTTT
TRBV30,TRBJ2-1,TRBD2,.,CAWSVRSGGAYEQFF,TGTGCCTGGAGTGTACGGAGCGGGGGGGCCTATGAGCAGTTCTTC
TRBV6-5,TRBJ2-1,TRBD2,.,CASTRGLAGYNEQFF,TGTGCCAGCACTAGGGGACTAGCGGGATACAATGAGCAGTTCTTC
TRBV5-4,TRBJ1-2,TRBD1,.,CASSFRGQGGYTF,TGTGCCAGCAGCTTCAGGGGGCAAGGGGGCTACACCTTC
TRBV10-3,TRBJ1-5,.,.,CAISERVGGNQPQHF,TGTGCCATCAGTGAAAGAGTGGGAGGGAATCAGCCCCAGCATTTT
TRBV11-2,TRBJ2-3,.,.,CASSLQDTQYF,TGTGCCAGCAGCTTACAAGATACGCAGTATTTT
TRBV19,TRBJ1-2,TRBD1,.,CASSIRGWDSSYGYTF,TGTGCCAGTAGTATACGGGGCTGGGACAGCTCCTATGGCTACACCTTC
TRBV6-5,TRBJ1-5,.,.,CASSYDTTSGQPQHF,TGTGCCAGCAGTTACGATACAACTTCGGGTCAGCCCCAGCATTTT
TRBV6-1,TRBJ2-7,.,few,CASSDKGLGYEQYF,TGTGCCAGCAGTGATAAGGGGTTAGGCTACGAGCAGTACTTC
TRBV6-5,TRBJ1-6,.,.,CASSPGGNSPLHF,TGTGCCAGCAGCCCCGGCGGGAATTCACCCCTCCACTTT
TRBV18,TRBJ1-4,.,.,CASSPPIRGGEKLFF,TGTGCCAGCTCACCACCGATCCGGGGAGGTGAAAAACTGTTTTTT
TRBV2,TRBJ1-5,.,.,CASSEMRYRQPQHF,TGTGCCAGCAGTGAAATGAGGTACCGGCAGCCCCAGCATTTT
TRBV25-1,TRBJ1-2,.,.,CASSPGTFALANYGYTF,TGTGCCAGCAGCCCAGGGACATTTGCTTTAGCTAACTATGGCTACACCTTC
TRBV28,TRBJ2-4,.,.,CASSSLGGRYYVGQYF,TGTGCCAGCAGCTCCTTGGGGGGGCGTTACTATGTGGGCCAGTACTTC
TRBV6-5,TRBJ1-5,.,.,CASSAIPDSYQPQHF,TGTGCCAGCAGCGCTATCCCGGACAGTTATCAGCCCCAGCATTTT
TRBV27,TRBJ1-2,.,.,CASSPGTGPNGYTF,TGTGCCAGCAGCCCAGGAACCGGGCCGAATGGCTACACCTTC